Below, 32 T cell receptor beta chains from the same sample are listed, as sequenced in a study of blood T cell repertoires in COVID-19. The repertoire was sequenced with immunoSEQ multiplex PCR; TCRdb's copy has only in-frame clones and lacks some. This table has about 61,000 clones, 88% appearing once. The sequencing sample was made of peripheral blood. Every receptor here comes from a woman between 50 and 59 years old with active or convalescent COVID-19.

The CDR3 region has the DNA TGTGCCAGCAGCCCGACACCAGGGGTCGACGAGCAGTACTTC. This codes for CASSPTPGVDEQYF. The rearrangement links TRBV2 to TRBJ2-7; weak D call: TRBD1 (6 bases). There are 14 residues in the CDR3. Germline V gene data show CDR1 as SNHLY and CDR2 as FYNNEI. The germline V and J ends were trimmed by 6 bases and 5 bases, with 17 bases remaining between them. Looking up the rest from reference TRBV2 and TRBJ2-7 gives the full variable domain: EPEVTQTPSHQVTQMGQEVILRCVPISNHLYFYWYRQILGQKVEFLVSFYNNEISEKSEIFDDQFSVERPDGSNFTLKIRSTKLEDSAMYFCASSPTPGVDEQYFGPGTRLTVT.

The J gene is TRBJ1-5, the V gene TRBV27, with D unclear. The CDR3 is 15 residues long. V lost 5 bases, J lost 1 base, and 12 bases lay in between. The germline CDR1 and CDR2 sequences are MNHEY and SMNVEV (reference sequence). CDR3 protein: CASSPYDGSNQPQHF. The CDR3 DNA follows: TGTGCCAGCAGTCCTTATGACGGGAGCAATCAGCCCCAGCATTTT.

V is TRBV19 and J is TRBJ1-5, with 7 bases lining up with TRBD1. J gave up 3 bases and V 1 base, and 6 bases lay outside the gene matches. The length of the CDR3 is 16 residues. Germline V gene sequence: CDR1 LNHDA, CDR2 SQIVND (reference sequence). This chain's CDR3 is CASSIGAGGTNQPQHF. CDR3 in DNA: TGTGCCAGTAGTATAGGTGCAGGGGGAACCAATCAGCCCCAGCATTTT.

This clone was detected a few times. This chain connects TRBV6-5 to TRBJ2-7; 8 bases map to TRBD1. Losses at the gene ends were 6 bases for V and 5 bases for J; bases not matched to a gene: 9. The CDR3 consists of 14 residues. Germline CDR1 reads MNHEY; CDR2 reads SVGAGI. In DNA form, the CDR3 reads TGTGCCAGCAGGCCCGACAGGGGTTGGCACGAGCAGTACTTC. This sequence encodes CASRPDRGWHEQYF.

J is TRBJ1-1 and V is TRBV28; 7 bases map to TRBD1. J was trimmed by 2 bases and V by 2 bases; bases with no gene match: 11. In germline, CDR1 is MDHEN, CDR2 SYDVKM. The CDR3 is 17 residues long. CDR3 loop: CASSLRKRGRLNTEAFF. The DNA for the CDR3 is TGTGCCAGCAGTTTACGAAAGAGGGGGCGCTTAAACACTGAAGCTTTCTTT.

This sequence joins TRBV2 and TRBJ1-4; D not resolved. The CDR3 is made up of 13 amino acids. Germline assignment: CDR1 SNHLY and CDR2 FYNNEI. The V end was cut by 1 base, the J end by 8 bases, with 8 bases between. The CDR3: CASSEGAGEKLFF. CDR3 nucleotide sequence: TGTGCCAGCAGTGAAGGGGCCGGAGAAAAACTGTTTTTT.

The V gene is TRBV11-3, the J gene TRBJ2-5; D is uncertain. The V end was cut by 5 bases, the J end by 4 bases, with 17 bases between. The CDR3 has 15 amino acids. Germline loops: CDR1 SGHNT, CDR2 YENEEA. The CDR3 region has the DNA TGTGCCAGCAGCCCCGAGAGAGGAATTTTAGAGACCCAGTACTTC. This sequence encodes CASSPERGILETQYF.

In its sample, this clone was seen once. V is TRBV2 and J is TRBJ1-1, with 7 bases lining up with TRBD1. With 6 bases clipped from V and 1 base from J, the junction kept 5 bases outside the gene matches. Germline V gives CDR1 SNHLY, CDR2 FYNNEI. The CDR3 has 14 amino acids. The CDR3: CASSRTGANTEAFF. DNA of the CDR3: TGTGCCAGCAGCAGAACAGGGGCGAACACTGAAGCTTTCTTT. Using reference TRBV2 and TRBJ1-1 for the parts outside the CDR3, the full variable domain is EPEVTQTPSHQVTQMGQEVILRCVPISNHLYFYWYRQILGQKVEFLVSFYNNEISEKSEIFDDQFSVERPDGSNFTLKIRSTKLEDSAMYFCASSRTGANTEAFFGQGTRLTVV.

In DNA, the CDR3 is TGTGCCAGCAGTCGGGACACCAATCAGCCCCAGCATTTT. Translated, it gives CASSRDTNQPQHF. The chain carries TRBV27 and TRBJ1-5; weak D call: TRBD1 (6 bases). The CDR3 extends over 13 amino acids. Trimming pared 5 bases from V and 3 bases from J, leaving 8 bases between. Germline V gene sequence: CDR1 MNHEY, CDR2 SMNVEV (reference sequence).

The chain couples TRBV5-1 to TRBJ2-1; 14 bases line up with TRBD2. Germline CDR1 and CDR2: SGHRS and YFSETQ. The CDR3 consists of 19 residues. V was clipped by 3 bases and J by 9 bases; unmatched bases: 17. CDR3 amino acids: CASSWNGGTSGSYVSEQFF. CDR3 in DNA: TGCGCCAGCAGCTGGAACGGCGGGACTAGCGGGAGCTATGTTAGTGAGCAGTTCTTC.

The rearrangement uses TRBV19 and TRBJ2-7; 16 bases are shared with TRBD2. Germline-derived CDR1 and CDR2 are LNHDA and SQIVND (reference sequence). CDR3 length equals 17 residues. V lost 6 bases, J lost 3 bases, and 8 bases stayed unmatched. CDR3 in DNA: TGTGCCAGTAGGGGACTAGCGGGAGGGCCGGACGGCTACGAGCAGTACTTC. Encoded protein: CASRGLAGGPDGYEQYF.

The V call is TRBV5-1, the J call TRBJ2-2; maybe TRBD2 (6 bases). Germline V gene data show CDR1 as SGHRS and CDR2 as YFSETQ. This CDR3 contains 17 residues. Trimming removed 4 bases at V and 0 bases at J, with 16 bases between. The CDR3 bases are TGCGCCAGCAGCCTCTTTCCGGGACTCGCGAACACCGGGGAGCTGTTTTTT. Protein: CASSLFPGLANTGELFF. The full variable domain, in which reference TRBV5-1 and TRBJ2-2 provide the parts outside the CDR3, is KAGVTQTPRYLIKTRGQQVTLSCSPISGHRSVSWYQQTPGQGLQFLFEYFSETQRNKGNFPGRFSGRQFSNSRSEMNVSTLELGDSALYLCASSLFPGLANTGELFFGEGSRLTVL.

The chain carries TRBV5-1 and TRBJ2-7; 9 nucleotides line up with TRBD2. Germline CDR1 is SGHRS and CDR2 is YFSETQ. This CDR3 comprises 18 residues. V was pared by 1 base and J by 7 bases, with 18 bases of the junction left unmatched. CDR3 DNA: TGCGCCAGCAGCTTGCCGGGCACACAAAGGACTAGCGCACGAGAGCAGTACTTC. Protein sequence: CASSLPGTQRTSAREQYF.

This chain joins TRBV9 and TRBJ2-5; D ambiguous. CDR1 is SGDLS, CDR2 YYNGEE, per germline. V shed 0 bases and J shed 0 bases, with 6 bases lying between them. The CDR3 consists of 14 residues. The CDR3 DNA follows: TGTGCCAGCAGCGTAGACTCGTACCAAGAGACCCAGTACTTC. Its protein is CASSVDSYQETQYF. Based on the CDR3 plus reference TRBV9 and TRBJ2-5, the full variable domain is DSGVTQTPKHLITATGQRVTLRCSPRSGDLSVYWYQQSLDQGLQFLIQYYNGEERAKGNILERFSAQQFPDLHSELNLSSLELGDSALYFCASSVDSYQETQYFGPGTRLLVL.

The rearrangement links TRBV5-1 to TRBJ2-5; D unresolved. The CDR3 has 16 residues. The germline gives CDR1 SGHRS, CDR2 YFSETQ. Between the trimmed V and J ends, which lost 0 bases and 2 bases, there was a span of 14 bases. For the CDR3, the DNA is TGCGCCAGCAGCTTGGGTGACTCCATCGCGCAAGAGACCCAGTACTTC. It codes for CASSLGDSIAQETQYF.

This chain joins TRBV27 and TRBJ2-1; 8 bases are a match to TRBD1. From germline, CDR1 is MNHEY and CDR2 SMNVEV (reference sequence). The CDR3 is 15 residues long. Germline trimming cut 8 bases from V and 7 bases from J; bases unmatched to any gene: 13. The CDR3 loop reads CASYPDREVVNEQFF. CDR3 DNA: TGTGCCAGCTACCCGGACAGGGAAGTTGTGAATGAGCAGTTCTTC.

This clone was picked up one time. This chain links TRBV13 with TRBJ2-3; 9 bases map to TRBD1. The CDR3 covers 15 residues. Unmatched junction bases numbered 9, after V lost 4 bases and J lost 7 bases. Looked up from germline, CDR1 is PRHDT and CDR2 is FYEKMQ (reference sequence). The CDR3 DNA reads TGTGCCAGCAGCTGGGTACAGGGGGCGAGTAATACGCAGTATTTT. Translating gives CASSWVQGASNTQYF.

The V gene is TRBV2, the J gene TRBJ2-2; 8 bases are a match to TRBD1. The CDR3 extends over 15 amino acids. The trim removed 8 bases at V and 4 bases at J, leaving 9 bases unmatched. In germline, CDR1 is SNHLY, CDR2 FYNNEI. CDR3 residues: CASARQGRSTGELFF. The CDR3 region has the DNA TGTGCCAGCGCCAGACAGGGGAGGAGCACCGGGGAGCTGTTTTTT.

The chain uses TRBV9 and TRBJ2-7, with 7 bases identical to TRBD1. Germline lookup yields CDR1 SGDLS and CDR2 YYNGEE. Losses at the gene ends were 4 bases for V and 4 bases for J; bases not matched to a gene: 14. This CDR3 has 16 amino acids. Here the CDR3 reads CASSPQDGTANYEQYF. CDR3 DNA: TGTGCCAGCAGCCCACAGGACGGGACAGCAAATTACGAGCAGTACTTC.

The chain has TRBV28 and TRBJ1-1; 9 bases align to TRBD1. V lost 6 bases to trimming and J lost 4 bases; unmatched junction nucleotides: 12. CDR1 and CDR2 (germline): MDHEN, SYDVKM. The CDR3 loop spans 16 amino acids. CDR3 in DNA: TGTGCCAGCAGCCGCGGACAGGGGTTTCGGCTCACTGAAGCTTTCTTT. Protein sequence: CASSRGQGFRLTEAFF.

V is TRBV19 and J is TRBJ2-6; D is ambiguous. Germline V gives CDR1 LNHDA, CDR2 SQIVND (reference sequence). This CDR3 is 15 amino acids long. V shed 4 bases and J shed 0 bases, with 7 bases lying between them. DNA of the CDR3: TGTGCCAGTAGTACTTACTACTCTGGGGCCAACGTCCTGACTTTC. Protein sequence: CASSTYYSGANVLTF.

J is TRBJ1-2 and V is TRBV7-8; a possible D gene is TRBD1 (6 bases). The CDR3 is 13 residues long. Deletions cut 5 bases from V and 2 bases from J, with 9 bases between. CDR1 and CDR2 (germline): SGHVS, FQNEAQ. The CDR3 loop reads CASSLGQNYGYTF. DNA for the CDR3: TGTGCCAGCAGCCTCGGACAGAACTATGGCTACACCTTC. Supplemented by reference TRBV7-8 and TRBJ1-2, the full variable domain reads GAGVSQSPRYKVAKRGQDVALRCDPISGHVSLFWYQQALGQGPEFLTYFQNEAQLDKSGLPSDRFFAERPEGSVSTLKIQRTQQEDSAVYLCASSLGQNYGYTFGSGTRLTVV.

This chain joins TRBV11-2 and TRBJ1-1; 8 positions agree with TRBD1. This CDR3 contains 16 residues. Germline CDR1 is SGHAT and CDR2 is FQNNGV. The V segment lost 5 bases and the J segment 4 bases; nucleotides outside the gene matches: 12. CDR3 sequence reads: CASSPRLTGGGTEAFF. CDR3 nucleotide sequence: TGTGCCAGCAGCCCCCGGCTCACAGGGGGTGGCACTGAAGCTTTCTTT.

This chain connects TRBV3-1 (or the pseudogene TRBV3-2) to TRBJ1-1; D ambiguous. The CDR3 covers 18 residues. V was cut by 4 bases and J by 1 base, with 22 bases left in between. The germline CDR1 and CDR2 sequences are LGHDT and YNNKEL (reference sequence). CDR3 sequence reads: CASSLTTSDAVANTEAFF. The CDR3, as DNA: TGTGCCAGCAGCCTGACTACCTCCGACGCGGTAGCGAACACTGAAGCTTTCTTT.

This clone has a handful of counts. The rearrangement uses TRBV19 and TRBJ2-7; D ambiguous. In germline, CDR1 is LNHDA, CDR2 SQIVND (reference sequence). The CDR3 runs 15 residues. The V and J ends lost 1 base and 0 bases respectively, with 10 bases between them. Written as DNA, the CDR3 is TGTGCCAGTAGTATAGGGATCGGGTTCTCCTACGAGCAGTACTTC. Encoded protein: CASSIGIGFSYEQYF.

CDR3 sequence (DNA): TGTGCCAGCAGTACAGGACAGTACGAGCAGTACTTC. Translated: CASSTGQYEQYF. The gene calls are TRBV2 and TRBJ2-7; D possibly corresponds to TRBD1 (6 bases). Deletions cut 5 bases from V and 4 bases from J, with 9 bases between. Germline V lookup: CDR1 SNHLY, CDR2 FYNNEI. The length of the CDR3 is 12 residues.

The chain joins TRBV28 to TRBJ1-2, with TRBD1 matching 7 bases. This CDR3 spans 15 amino acids. Germline CDR1 and CDR2: MDHEN and SYDVKM. Unmatched junction bases numbered 7, after V lost 5 bases and J lost 1 base. CDR3 loop: CASSPGTVDNYGYTF. In DNA form, the CDR3 reads TGTGCCAGCAGTCCCGGGACAGTCGATAACTATGGCTACACCTTC.

This clone turned up a few times. The V and J genes are TRBV2 and TRBJ1-1; 11 nucleotides agree with TRBD1. The V segment lost 6 bases and the J segment 1 base; nucleotides outside the gene matches: 4. The CDR3 loop spans 15 amino acids. Germline loops: CDR1 SNHLY, CDR2 FYNNEI. CDR3 coding DNA: TGTGCCAGCAGCGGGACAGGGGGGACGAACACTGAAGCTTTCTTT. Its translation: CASSGTGGTNTEAFF.

The chain recombines TRBV11-2 with TRBJ2-1; D possibly corresponds to TRBD2 (5 bases). The V end was cut by 0 bases, the J end by 7 bases, with 13 bases between. The CDR3 runs 15 residues. Germline V CDR1 and CDR2: SGHAT, FQNNGV. The CDR3 nucleotides are TGTGCCAGCAGCTTAGAATTGGGGAGTAGGAATGAGCAGTTCTTC. As protein: CASSLELGSRNEQFF.

V usage is TRBV28 and J usage is TRBJ2-2, with 13 nucleotides matching TRBD2. This CDR3 has 14 amino acids. V dropped 10 bases and J dropped 3; count of bases not matched to a gene: 2. Germline CDR1 MDHEN, CDR2 SYDVKM. The CDR3 is CATGLAGDTGELFF. CDR3 DNA: TGTGCCACCGGACTAGCGGGAGACACCGGGGAGCTGTTTTTT.

The chain recombines TRBV7-9 with TRBJ1-1; 8 positions agree with TRBD1. CDR3 length: 13 amino acids. CDR1 SEHNR and CDR2 FQNEAQ come from the germline V gene (reference sequence). The V segment lost 1 base and the J segment 6 bases; nucleotides outside the gene matches: 1. CDR3 DNA sequence: TGTGCCAGCAGCTTAGAGGGACAGGCTGAAGCTTTCTTT. As protein: CASSLEGQAEAFF. The full variable domain, with the rest looked up from reference TRBV7-9 and TRBJ1-1, is DTGVSQNPRHKITKRGQNVTFRCDPISEHNRLYWYRQTLGQGPEFLTYFQNEAQLEKSRLLSDRFSAERPKGSFSTLEIQRTEQGDSAMYLCASSLEGQAEAFFGQGTRLTVV.

The J gene is TRBJ2-3, the V gene TRBV9; D gene unclear. This CDR3 region has 14 residues. Trimming took 3 bases from V and 4 from J, leaving 12 bases between them. Germline CDR1 reads SGDLS; CDR2 reads YYNGEE. The CDR3 reads CASSASGLADTQYF. In DNA form, the CDR3 reads TGTGCCAGCAGCGCCAGTGGGCTCGCAGATACGCAGTATTTT.